The rows below give T cell receptor beta chains drawn from one sample of a study of long-term antiretroviral therapy in people with HIV. The assay was immunoSEQ multiplex PCR, and TCRdb's table has in-frame clones only and misses some. In the table there are around 25,000 clones, around 86% of which are singletons. The specimen was unsorted PBMCs, collected at the start of antiretroviral therapy, before treatment. Source of these receptors: a woman aged 18-29 years with HIV. CDR3s include the opening cysteine and the closing phenylalanine or tryptophan. D genes are given only for firm matches. Not every row has a clone size; where given, it reads once, few, many or a size class.

d_call j_call v_call clone_size cdr3_length cdr3_aa cdr3_nt
. TRBJ2-1 TRBV9 few 16 CASSVGIRGTYNEQFF TGTGCCAGCAGCGTAGGTATACGGGGGACTTACAATGAGCAGTTCTTC
. TRBJ1-1 TRBV19 few 15 CASSIDRRVNTEAFF TGTGCCAGTAGTATAGATCGGCGAGTAAACACTGAAGCTTTCTTT
. TRBJ2-5 TRBV18 . 14 CASSPRRVEETQYF TGTGCCAGCTCACCACGCAGGGTGGAGGAGACCCAGTACTTC
TRBD2 TRBJ2-5 TRBV11-3 . 14 CASSLGGRGETQYF TGTGCCAGCAGCTTAGGCGGGAGAGGGGAGACCCAGTACTTC
TRBD1 TRBJ1-2 TRBV28 once 13 CASRDRASDGYTF TGTGCCAGCAGGGACAGGGCGTCTGATGGCTACACCTTC
. TRBJ1-6 TRBV7-2 . 16 CASSLAAGRGRSPLHF TGTGCCAGCAGCTTAGCGGCTGGCCGGGGCCGTTCACCCCTCCACTTT
TRBD1 TRBJ2-2 TRBV5-8 . 16 CASSLGQGAGTGELFF TGTGCCAGCAGCTTGGGACAGGGGGCCGGGACCGGGGAGCTGTTTTTT
. TRBJ1-5 TRBV7-9 . 17 CASSLGGSSDSNQPQHF TGTGCCAGCAGCTTAGGGGGGAGCAGCGATAGCAATCAGCCCCAGCATTTT
TRBD1 TRBJ1-1 TRBV27 . 13 CASKTGGFPEAFF TGTGCCAGCAAGACAGGGGGCTTTCCAGAAGCTTTCTTT
TRBD1 TRBJ2-7 TRBV29-1 . 15 CIIVRGQGNSYEQYF TGCATCATTGTTCGTGGACAGGGCAACTCCTACGAGCAGTACTTC
. TRBJ2-1 TRBV4-1 . 16 CASSQGEAATPNEQFF TGCGCCAGCAGCCAAGGGGAGGCAGCCACTCCCAATGAGCAGTTCTTC
. TRBJ2-1 TRBV6-5 few 13 CASGISSYNEQFF TGTGCCAGCGGGATAAGCTCCTACAATGAGCAGTTCTTC
. TRBJ2-7 TRBV7-6 . 15 CASSLESRPLDEQYF TGTGCCAGCAGCTTAGAGTCCAGGCCACTGGACGAGCAGTACTTC
. TRBJ2-1 TRBV7-2 . 14 CASSLARPTGEQFF TGTGCCAGCAGCTTAGCGCGCCCCACGGGGGAGCAGTTCTTC
TRBD2 TRBJ2-1 TRBV4-2 once 15 CASSQSGVSYNEQFF TGTGCCAGCAGCCAGAGCGGGGTCTCCTACAATGAGCAGTTCTTC
. TRBJ1-6 TRBV10-3 . 15 CAISESGFSDSPLHF TGTGCCATCAGTGAGTCGGGGTTCTCGGATTCACCCCTCCACTTT
. TRBJ1-5 TRBV7-9 few 12 CASSYAGQPQHF TGTGCCAGCAGCTACGCGGGTCAGCCCCAGCATTTT
. TRBJ1-2 TRBV13 . 13 CASSLTQASGCTF TGTGCCAGCAGCTTAACACAGGCCTCGGGGTGTACCTTC
. TRBJ1-3 TRBV5-6 once 17 CASSLETGSSSGNTIYF TGTGCCAGCAGCTTGGAGACAGGTTCTTCCTCTGGAAACACCATATATTTT
. TRBJ2-1 TRBV5-6 . 15 CASSLEGRSYNEQFF TGTGCCAGCAGCTTGGAAGGGCGGAGTTACAATGAGCAGTTCTTC
. TRBJ2-2 TRBV6-1 . 15 CASSEDRAGTGELFF TGTGCCAGCAGTGAAGACAGGGCTGGCACCGGGGAGCTGTTTTTT
. TRBJ2-7 TRBV19 . 15 CASSLTTAEPYEQYF TGTGCCAGTAGTCTCACGACAGCGGAACCCTACGAGCAGTACTTC
. TRBJ1-3 TRBV5-1 few 14 CASSLEGSGNTIYF TGCGCCAGCAGCTTGGAGGGCTCTGGAAACACCATATATTTT
. TRBJ2-7 TRBV7-9 . 14 CASSPQAGSYEQYF TGTGCCAGCAGCCCCCAGGCGGGATCCTACGAGCAGTACTTC
TRBD1 TRBJ1-4 TRBV2 . 13 CASTGQVNEKLFF TGTGCCAGCACGGGACAGGTTAATGAAAAACTGTTTTTT
TRBD2 TRBJ2-7 TRBV10-1 . 13 CASLAGPSYEQYF TGCGCCAGCTTAGCGGGGCCTTCCTACGAGCAGTACTTC
. TRBJ2-7 TRBV10-3 . 11 CATEQGPEQYF TGTGCCACCGAACAGGGCCCCGAGCAGTACTTC
. TRBJ2-7 TRBV21-1 . 17 CASSKERKKREEYEQYF TGTGCCAGCAGCAAAGAAAGGAAAAAGCGGGAGGAATACGAGCAGTACTTC
. TRBJ2-5 TRBV7-3 . 13 CASSSHPEETQYF TGTGCCAGCAGCTCGCACCCCGAAGAGACCCAGTACTTC
. TRBJ2-7 TRBV28 . 12 CASSLYWGEQYF TGTGCCAGCAGTTTATACTGGGGCGAGCAGTACTTC
. TRBJ1-4 TRBV2 . 14 CASSGLGLGEKLFF TGTGCCAGCAGTGGTCTGGGTCTGGGTGAAAAACTGTTTTTT
. TRBJ2-1 TRBV7-9 . 15 CASSQGQGPFDEQFF TGCGCCAGCAGCCAAGGGCAGGGGCCATTCGATGAGCAGTTCTTC
TRBD1 TRBJ2-7 TRBV6-1 . 17 CASSEEFWGQGHYEQYF TGTGCCAGCAGTGAAGAGTTTTGGGGACAGGGACACTACGAGCAGTACTTC
. TRBJ1-2 TRBV27 once 12 CASRTQGHGYTF TGTGCCTCCCGGACCCAAGGTCATGGCTACACCTTC
TRBD1 TRBJ1-3 TRBV7-8 . 14 CASIQGATGNTIYF TGTGCCAGCATCCAGGGGGCGACGGGAAACACCATATATTTT
TRBD1 TRBJ1-1 TRBV13 . 17 CASSSRLRGPMNTEAFF TGTGCCAGCAGCTCGCGCTTGAGGGGGCCGATGAACACTGAAGCTTTCTTT
. TRBJ1-1 TRBV27 . 13 CASSIDKGTEAFF TGTGCCAGCAGTATCGATAAGGGCACTGAAGCTTTCTTT
. TRBJ2-5 TRBV7-2 . 15 CASSPRTALMETQYF TGTGCCAGCAGCCCCAGGACAGCCCTTATGGAGACCCAGTACTTC
. TRBJ2-3 TRBV10-3 . 15 CAISPTTDRPDTQYF TGTGCCATCAGTCCCACTACCGATAGGCCAGATACGCAGTATTTT
. TRBJ1-3 TRBV5-5 . 15 CASSLAGNSGNTIYF TGTGCCAGCAGCTTGGCCGGAAACTCTGGAAACACCATATATTTT
TRBD1 TRBJ2-6 TRBV2 . 16 CASIRDRISGANVLTF TGTGCCAGCATCCGGGACAGGATCTCTGGGGCCAACGTCCTGACTTTC
TRBD1 TRBJ2-1 TRBV28 . 14 CASSPPGQYNEQFF TGTGCCAGCAGTCCCCCGGGACAGTACAATGAGCAGTTCTTC
. TRBJ1-1 TRBV7-9 . 18 CASSSLGLSRVMNTEAFF TGTGCCAGCAGCTCGCTTGGGCTGAGTAGGGTGATGAACACTGAAGCTTTCTTT
. TRBJ1-2 TRBV4-1 . 15 CASSQDPGPSEGYTF TGCGCCAGCAGCCAAGATCCGGGGCCGTCTGAAGGCTACACCTTC
. TRBJ1-2 TRBV7-9 . 16 CASSQQAGVANYGYTF TGTGCCAGCAGCCAGCAAGCGGGGGTAGCTAACTATGGCTACACCTTC
TRBD1 TRBJ2-5 TRBV10-3 . 14 CAISSRTGEETQYF TGTGCCATCAGTTCTAGGACAGGTGAAGAGACCCAGTACTTC
. TRBJ1-1 TRBV5-1 . 15 CASSPSGRAGTEAFF TGCGCCAGCAGCCCGTCGGGCAGGGCGGGGACTGAAGCTTTCTTT
TRBD1 TRBJ1-6 TRBV7-6 few 17 CASSLAGRGSYNSPLHF TGTGCCAGCAGCTTAGCGGGCAGGGGGAGTTATAATTCACCCCTCCACTTT
TRBD2 TRBJ2-2 TRBV5-1 . 18 CASSNGLAGGRGTGELFF TGCGCCAGCAGCAATGGGCTAGCGGGAGGCCGGGGCACCGGGGAGCTGTTTTTT
. TRBJ1-2 TRBV5-8 . 13 CASSLGGNYGYTF TGTGCCAGCAGCTTAGGCGGTAACTATGGCTACACCTTC
. TRBJ1-3 TRBV7-2 . 15 CASSEGLNSGNTIYF TGTGCCAGCAGTGAGGGACTGAACTCTGGAAACACCATATATTTT
TRBD1 TRBJ2-7 TRBV10-3 . 14 CAISERDRVHEQYF TGTGCCATCAGTGAGCGGGACAGGGTCCACGAGCAGTACTTC
. TRBJ2-3 TRBV5-4 . 14 CASSPPGDTDTQYF TGTGCCAGCAGCCCCCCCGGGGACACAGATACGCAGTATTTT
. TRBJ1-5 TRBV9 . 14 CASSVGSGAQPQHF TGTGCCAGCAGCGTAGGGTCTGGGGCACAGCCCCAGCATTTT
TRBD1 TRBJ2-7 TRBV4-3 medium-sized 18 CASSQELTAGQGTLEQYF TGCGCCAGCAGCCAAGAACTTACGGCGGGACAGGGAACCCTCGAGCAGTACTTC